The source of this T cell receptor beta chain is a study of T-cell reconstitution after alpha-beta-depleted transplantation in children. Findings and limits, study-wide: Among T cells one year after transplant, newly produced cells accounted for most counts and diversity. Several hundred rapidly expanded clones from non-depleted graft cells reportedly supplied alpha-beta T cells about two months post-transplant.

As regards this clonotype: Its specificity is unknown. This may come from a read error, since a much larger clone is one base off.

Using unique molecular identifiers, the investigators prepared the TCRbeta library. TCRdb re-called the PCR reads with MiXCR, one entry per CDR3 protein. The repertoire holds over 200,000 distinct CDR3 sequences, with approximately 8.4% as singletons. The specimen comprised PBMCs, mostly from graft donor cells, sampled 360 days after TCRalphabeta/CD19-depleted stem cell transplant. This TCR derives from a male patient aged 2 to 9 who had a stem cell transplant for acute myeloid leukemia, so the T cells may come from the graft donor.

CDR3 in amino acids: CSSRDRLF. DNA of the CDR3: TGCAGTTCAAGGGATCGGCTCTTT. The genes are TRBV20-1 and TRBJ1-1; the D is unclear. In germline, CDR1 is DFQATT, CDR2 SNEGSKA (reference sequence). CDR3 length equals 8 residues.